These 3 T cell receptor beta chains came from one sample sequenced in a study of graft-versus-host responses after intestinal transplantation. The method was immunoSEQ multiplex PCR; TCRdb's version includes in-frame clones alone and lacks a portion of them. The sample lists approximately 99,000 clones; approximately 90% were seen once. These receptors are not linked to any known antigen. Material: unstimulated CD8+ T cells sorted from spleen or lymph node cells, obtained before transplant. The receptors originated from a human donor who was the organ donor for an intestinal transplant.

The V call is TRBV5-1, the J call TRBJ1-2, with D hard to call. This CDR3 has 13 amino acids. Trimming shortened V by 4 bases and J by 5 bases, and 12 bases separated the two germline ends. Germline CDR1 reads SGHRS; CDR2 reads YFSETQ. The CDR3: CASSAGREYGYTF. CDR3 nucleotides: TGCGCCAGCAGCGCTGGACGGGAGTATGGCTACACCTTC.

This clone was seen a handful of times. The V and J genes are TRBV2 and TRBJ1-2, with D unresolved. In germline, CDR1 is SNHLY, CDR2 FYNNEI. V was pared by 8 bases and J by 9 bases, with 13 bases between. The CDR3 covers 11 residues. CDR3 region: CASLGLNSYTF. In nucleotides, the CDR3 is TGTGCCAGCCTAGGACTCAACAGCTACACCTTC.

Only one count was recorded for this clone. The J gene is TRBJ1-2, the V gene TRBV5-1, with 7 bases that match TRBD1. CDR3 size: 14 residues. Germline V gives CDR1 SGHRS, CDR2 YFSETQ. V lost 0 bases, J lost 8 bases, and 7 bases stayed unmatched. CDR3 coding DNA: TGCGCCAGCAGCTTGGGTGAGGGGGCGGAAGGCTACACCTTC. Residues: CASSLGEGAEGYTF.